A single sample is the source of the 3 T cell receptor beta chains below, sequenced in a study of control samples from healthy donors and cancer patients. The assay was immunoSEQ multiplex PCR, and TCRdb's table has in-frame clones only and misses some. The sample lists approximately 100,000 clones, approximately 86% occurring once. Specimen: blood. Receptors were obtained from a man in his thirties or forties in good health.

The chain carries TRBV28 and TRBJ1-1; no clear D gene. From germline, CDR1 is MDHEN and CDR2 SYDVKM. This CDR3 is built from 13 residues. V was clipped by 2 bases and J by 3 bases, with 7 bases between them. The CDR3 loop is CASSLNPYTEAFF. CDR3 bases: TGTGCCAGCAGTTTAAACCCATACACTGAAGCTTTCTTT. The variable domain in full, completed from reference TRBV28 and TRBJ1-1, reads DVKVTQSSRYLVKRTGEKVFLECVQDMDHENMFWYRQDPGLGLRLIYFSYDVKMKEKGDIPEGYSVSREKKERFSLILESASTNQTSMYLCASSLNPYTEAFFGQGTRLTVV.

This chain connects TRBV4-2 to TRBJ1-2, with 9 bases fitting TRBD1. This CDR3 region has 16 residues. Losses at the gene ends were 0 bases for V and 6 bases for J; bases not matched to a gene: 8. Germline values: CDR1 LGHNA, CDR2 YNFKEQ. CDR3 DNA: TGTGCCAGCAGCCAAGATTTCCGGACAGGGGAGCATGGCTACACCTTC. This gives the protein CASSQDFRTGEHGYTF.

J is TRBJ1-6 and V is TRBV6-5; 9 bases are a match to TRBD1. The CDR3 is made up of 14 amino acids. Trimming at V came to 7 bases and at J to 7 bases, leaving 5 bases not matched to a gene. Germline loops: CDR1 MNHEY, CDR2 SVGAGI. The CDR3 protein is CASTWGQGNSPLHF. The CDR3 DNA reads TGTGCCAGCACTTGGGGACAGGGAAATTCACCCCTCCACTTT.